This record covers a single T cell receptor beta chain. Its target is not known. A clone one base away is much larger, so this may be a read error. The CDR3 is 14 amino acids. The germline gives CDR1 DFQATT, CDR2 SNEGSKA (reference sequence). TCRdb reprocessed the PCR reads with MiXCR, giving one entry per CDR3 protein. The sample consists of some 91,000 distinct CDR3 sequences, around 24% of them appearing once. This sample is drawn from a study of molecular identifiers for immune sequencing clone quantification. Study-wide points: Spiked-in Jurkat TCR RNA corresponding to one cell was reported as detectable against 990,000 or so naive cells.

The sequenced sample consisted of naive CD8+ T cells from blood, with Jurkat cell RNA spiked in. Subset defined: FACS-sorted CD8+CD4-CCR7+CD45RA+ naive T cells. The rearrangement links TRBV20-1 to TRBJ2-3; TRBD2 aligns across 13 bases. This clonotype was obtained from a human donor in good health. Some libraries in this study had Jurkat cell RNA spiked in. The DNA for the CDR3 is TGCAGAGCTACAACTAGCGGGAGGGCTGATACGCAGTATTTT. Translated, it gives CRATTSGRADTQYF.